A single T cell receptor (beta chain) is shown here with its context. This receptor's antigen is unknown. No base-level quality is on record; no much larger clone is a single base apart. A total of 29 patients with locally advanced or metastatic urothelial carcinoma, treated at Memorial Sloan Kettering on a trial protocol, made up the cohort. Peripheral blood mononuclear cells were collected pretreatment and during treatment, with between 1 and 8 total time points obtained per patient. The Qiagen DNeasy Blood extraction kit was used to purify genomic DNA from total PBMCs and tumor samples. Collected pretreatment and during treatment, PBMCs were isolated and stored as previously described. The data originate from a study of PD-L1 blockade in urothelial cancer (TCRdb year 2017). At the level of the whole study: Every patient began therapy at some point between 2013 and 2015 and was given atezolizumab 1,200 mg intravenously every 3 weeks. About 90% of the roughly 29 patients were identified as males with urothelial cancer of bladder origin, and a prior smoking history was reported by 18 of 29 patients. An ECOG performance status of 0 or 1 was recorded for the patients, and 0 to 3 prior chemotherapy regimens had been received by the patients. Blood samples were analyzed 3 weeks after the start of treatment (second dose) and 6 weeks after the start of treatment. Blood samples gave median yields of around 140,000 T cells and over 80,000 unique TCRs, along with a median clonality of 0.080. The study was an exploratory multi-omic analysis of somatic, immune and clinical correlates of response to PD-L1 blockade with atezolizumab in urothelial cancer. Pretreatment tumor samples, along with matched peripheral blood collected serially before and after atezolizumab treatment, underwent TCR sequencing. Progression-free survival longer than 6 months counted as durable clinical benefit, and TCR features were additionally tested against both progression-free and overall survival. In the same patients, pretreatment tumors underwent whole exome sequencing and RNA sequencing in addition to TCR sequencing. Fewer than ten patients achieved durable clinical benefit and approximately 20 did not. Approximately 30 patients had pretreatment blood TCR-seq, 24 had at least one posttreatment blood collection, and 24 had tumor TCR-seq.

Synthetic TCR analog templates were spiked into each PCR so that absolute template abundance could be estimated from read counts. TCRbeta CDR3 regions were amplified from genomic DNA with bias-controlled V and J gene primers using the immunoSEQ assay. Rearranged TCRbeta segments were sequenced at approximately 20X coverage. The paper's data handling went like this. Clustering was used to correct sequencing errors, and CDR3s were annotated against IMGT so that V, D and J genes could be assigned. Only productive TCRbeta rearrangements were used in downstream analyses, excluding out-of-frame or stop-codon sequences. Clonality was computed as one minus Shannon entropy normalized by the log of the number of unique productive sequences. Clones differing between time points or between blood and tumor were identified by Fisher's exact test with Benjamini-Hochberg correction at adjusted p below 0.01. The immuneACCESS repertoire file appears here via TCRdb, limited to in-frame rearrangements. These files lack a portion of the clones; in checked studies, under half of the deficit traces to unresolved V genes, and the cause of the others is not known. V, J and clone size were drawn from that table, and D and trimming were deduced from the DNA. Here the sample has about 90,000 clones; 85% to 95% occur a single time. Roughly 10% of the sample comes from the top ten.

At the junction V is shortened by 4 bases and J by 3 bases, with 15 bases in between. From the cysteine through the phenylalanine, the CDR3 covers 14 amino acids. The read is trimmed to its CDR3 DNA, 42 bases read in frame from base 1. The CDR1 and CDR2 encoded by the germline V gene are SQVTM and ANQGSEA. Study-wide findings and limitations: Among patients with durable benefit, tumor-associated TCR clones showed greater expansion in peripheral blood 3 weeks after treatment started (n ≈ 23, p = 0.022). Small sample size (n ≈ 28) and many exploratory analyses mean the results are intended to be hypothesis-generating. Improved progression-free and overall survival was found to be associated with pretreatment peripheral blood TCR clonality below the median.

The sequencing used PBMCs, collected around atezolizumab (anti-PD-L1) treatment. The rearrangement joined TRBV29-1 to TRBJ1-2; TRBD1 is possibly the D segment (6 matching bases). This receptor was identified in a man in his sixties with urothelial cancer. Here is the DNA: TGCAGCGTTGCGAAAACGGGGGGCTACTATGGCTACACCTTC. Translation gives CSVAKTGGYYGYTF. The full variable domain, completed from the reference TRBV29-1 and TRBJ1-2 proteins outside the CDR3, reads SAVISQKPSRDICQRGTSLTIQCQVDSQVTMMFWYRQQPGQSLTLIATANQGSEATYESGFVIDKFPISRPNLTFSTLTVSNMSPEDSSIYLCSVAKTGGYYGYTFGSGTRLTVV.